This TCR beta chain was obtained from a study of blood T cell repertoires in COVID-19. Study summary: The samples span acute and convalescent COVID-19 from the United States, Italy and Spain. The cDNA or gDNA used as material had been derived from T cells, B-cell-depleted T cells, or PBMCs.

J was trimmed by 4 bases and V by 11 bases; bases with no gene match: 13. Germline V CDR1 and CDR2: MNHNY, SVGAGI (reference sequence). This CDR3 has 14 amino acids. Original methodology: Nucleated cell counts were estimated from reference gene primer amplification. Some clones are missing from TCRdb's copy, which holds only in-frame ones; the method was immunoSEQ multiplex PCR. V and J calls and clone size are as listed in that table; D and trimming were resolved from the DNA. The sample lists roughly 68,000 clones; around 86% were seen once. The rearrangement joins TRBV6-6 to TRBJ2-5, with 7 bases identical to TRBD1. The TCR sequence derives from a man in his forties or fifties with active COVID-19. What was sequenced was peripheral blood. Here the CDR3 reads CAASTRGQLETQYF. DNA of the CDR3: TGTGCCGCCAGCACAAGGGGGCAGCTAGAGACCCAGTACTTC.